What follows are 5 T cell receptor beta chains derived from one specimen sequenced in a study of shared clonotypes between healthy human individuals. Repertoires were generated with immunoSEQ multiplex PCR, while TCRdb's copy carries only in-frame clones and drops some. The sample lists 950,000 to 1,100,000 clones; about 77% were seen once. Sequenced material: memory CD4+ T cells sorted from blood. Subset given: CD45RA-negative fraction. These receptors were obtained from a young man in good health.

This clone turned up a few times. The sample contains more than one DNA sequence encoding this CDR3. This chain uses TRBV7-2 with TRBJ2-7; D gene uncertain. The CDR3 is 11 residues long. Trimming cost V 3 bases and J 4 bases, with 4 bases left between them. Per germline, CDR1 SGHTA and CDR2 FQGNSA. The CDR3 DNA is TGTGCCAGCAGCTTCTATTACGAGCAGTACTTC. It codes for CASSFYYEQYF.

The genes are TRBV15 and TRBJ1-5, with 12 nucleotides matching TRBD1. V dropped 3 bases and J dropped 10; count of bases not matched to a gene: 4. In germline, CDR1 is LNHNV, CDR2 YYDKDF (reference sequence). This CDR3 contains 14 residues. The CDR3 region is CATSSPGQGAPQHF. The CDR3, as DNA: TGTGCCACCAGCAGCCCGGGACAGGGGGCTCCCCAGCATTTT. Looking up the rest from reference TRBV15 and TRBJ1-5 gives the full variable domain: DAMVIQNPRYQVTQFGKPVTLSCSQTLNHNVMYWYQQKSSQAPKLLFHYYDKDFNNEADTPDNFQSRRPNTSFCFLDIRSPGLGDTAMYLCATSSPGQGAPQHFGDGTRLSIL.

V usage is TRBV19 and J usage is TRBJ2-3, with D perhaps assigned TRBD1 or TRBD2 (5 bases each). The CDR3 contains 14 residues. Germline loops: CDR1 LNHDA, CDR2 SQIVND (reference sequence). V was shortened by 4 bases and J by 7 bases, with 15 bases between the two germline ends. The CDR3 loop reads CASSSSAGTHTQYF. In DNA form, the CDR3 reads TGTGCCAGTAGTAGTTCGGCAGGGACGCATACGCAGTATTTT.

This clone was detected only a few times. V is TRBV10-2 and J is TRBJ1-2; 8 bases align to TRBD1. The V gene's germline CDR1 is WSHSY and CDR2 SAAADI. V lost 5 bases and J lost 7; bases outside the gene matches: 6. The CDR3 loop spans 13 amino acids. The CDR3 protein is CASSLDRDSGYTF. The DNA for the CDR3 is TGCGCCAGCAGTTTGGACAGGGATAGTGGCTACACCTTC.

V gene TRBV14 combines with J gene TRBJ2-7, with a tentative D call TRBD1 (5 bases). The CDR3 covers 13 residues. Trimming cost V 3 bases and J 3 bases, with 9 bases left between them. Germline CDR1 is SGHDN and CDR2 is FVKESK. The chain's CDR3 is CASSQQGFYEQYF. The CDR3 coding sequence is TGTGCCAGCAGCCAGCAGGGTTTCTACGAGCAGTACTTC. The variable domain in full, with the rest retrieved from reference TRBV14 and TRBJ2-7, is EAGVTQFPSHSVIEKGQTVTLRCDPISGHDNLYWYRRVMGKEIKFLLHFVKESKQDESGMPNNRFLAERTGGTYSTLKVQPAELEDSGVYFCASSQQGFYEQYFGPGTRLTVT.